These 11 T cell receptor beta chains originate from one sample sequenced in a study of T cells after yellow fever vaccination. MiXCR was run by TCRdb on the 5' RACE reads, yielding one entry per CDR3 protein. Here the sample spans hundreds of thousands of distinct CDR3 sequences, around 3.6% being singletons. Sequences were derived from PBMCs, sampled on the day of the yellow fever booster vaccination. The receptors derive from a man aged 18 to 29 who received the YFV17D yellow fever vaccine.

The V and J genes are TRBV12-5 and TRBJ1-5, with D possibly being TRBD1 (5 bases). Trimming removed 2 bases from V and 6 bases from J, with 11 bases in between. The germline V gene has CDR1 LGHNT and CDR2 FRNRAP. The length of the CDR3 is 14 residues. CDR3 amino acids: CASGLPPGAQPQHF. CDR3 nucleotide sequence: TGTGCTAGTGGTTTGCCCCCTGGGGCTCAGCCCCAGCATTTT.

This clonotype was counted ten times or more. The V and J genes are TRBV29-1 and TRBJ2-3, with 10 bases identical to TRBD1. This CDR3 has 14 amino acids. After removal of 2 bases from V and 6 bases from J, the junction contained 5 bases not matched to a gene. Per germline, CDR1 SQVTM and CDR2 ANQGSEA. DNA for the CDR3: TGCAGCGTTGAATTAGAGGACAGGGGGGATACGCAGTATTTT. The encoded protein is CSVELEDRGDTQYF.

The table lists this clonotype with many counts. The chain couples TRBV6-5 to TRBJ2-3, with TRBD2 matching 9 bases. Trimming at V came to 6 bases and at J to 1 base, leaving 2 bases not matched to a gene. There are 14 residues in the CDR3. The V gene's germline CDR1 is MNHEY and CDR2 SVGAGI. The CDR3 protein is CASRRTSGTDTQYF. CDR3 coding DNA: TGTGCCAGCAGAAGGACTAGCGGCACAGATACGCAGTATTTT.

This clonotype appeared many times. The genes are TRBV11-2 and TRBJ2-1; a possible D gene is TRBD2 (7 bases). Per the germline V gene, CDR1 is SGHAT and CDR2 is FQNNGV. Trimming took off 7 bases at V and 8 bases at J, with 21 bases between the two ends. The CDR3 loop spans 15 amino acids. The CDR3 region has the DNA TGTGCCAGCACATGGGGAGGGGGAGGGTTAGATGAGCAGTTCTTC. Protein: CASTWGGGGLDEQFF.

In its sample, this clonotype was seen a few times. Because the CDR3's place on the DNA is in doubt, the DNA is left out and the CDR3 is given as listed by TCRdb. The genes are TRBV6-5 and TRBJ1-4. The CDR3 has 15 residues if both end residues are counted. Looked up from germline, CDR1 is MNHEY and CDR2 is SVGAGI. The CDR3 sequence: CASSSSGGISEKLFF.

The chain uses TRBV7-9 and TRBJ2-3; 7 nucleotides align to TRBD2. CDR3 size: 15 residues. Germline values: CDR1 SEHNR, CDR2 FQNEAQ (reference sequence). With 2 bases clipped from V and 6 bases from J, the junction kept 8 bases outside the gene matches. DNA for the CDR3: TGTGCCAGCAGCTTATTTTACGGGGAGGGTGATACGCAGTATTTT. It codes for CASSLFYGEGDTQYF.

At least ten counts were recorded for this clonotype. V usage is TRBV20-1 and J usage is TRBJ2-3; a weak D match, TRBD2 (6 bases). Looked up from germline, CDR1 is DFQATT and CDR2 is SNEGSKA (reference sequence). The CDR3 spans 14 residues. The V end was cut by 3 bases, the J end by 0 bases, with 10 bases between. CDR3: CSAREGRSTDTQYF. CDR3 nucleotides: TGCAGTGCTAGGGAGGGTAGGAGCACAGATACGCAGTATTTT.

This clonotype was counted many times. The chain links TRBV6-5 to TRBJ1-3; D not resolved. Trimming left V 7 bases short and J 4 bases short, with 11 bases between. Per germline, CDR1 MNHEY and CDR2 SVGAGI. This CDR3 is 13 amino acids long. CDR3 region: CASKWGAGNTIYF. The DNA for the CDR3 is TGTGCCAGCAAGTGGGGAGCGGGAAACACCATATATTTT.

This clonotype has ten or more counts. The V call is TRBV7-8, the J call TRBJ2-2, with 12 bases lining up with TRBD1. The CDR3 covers 15 residues. The V segment lost 5 bases and the J segment 6 bases; nucleotides outside the gene matches: 4. The germline CDR1 and CDR2 sequences are SGHVS and FQNEAQ. CDR3 coding DNA: TGTGCCAGCAGCCGGGACAGGGGGCTGCCCGGGGAGCTGTTTTTT. It is translated as CASSRDRGLPGELFF.

There are many counts of this clonotype. The chain combines TRBV7-2 with TRBJ2-5, with 7 bases matching TRBD2. The CDR3 length is 16 residues. V lost 1 base to trimming and J lost 4 bases; unmatched junction nucleotides: 9. Germline CDR1 SGHTA, CDR2 FQGNSA. DNA for the CDR3: TGTGCCAGCAGCTTAGGAGTAGCTGGGGGGGGAGAGACCCAGTACTTC. It encodes CASSLGVAGGGETQYF.

The sample holds many counts of this clonotype. This chain links TRBV4-2 with TRBJ1-2, with 7 bases fitting TRBD1. V was pared by 4 bases and J by 3 bases, with 17 bases of the junction left unmatched. This CDR3 has 18 residues. Looked up from germline, CDR1 is LGHNA and CDR2 is YNFKEQ. CDR3 residues: CASSRTGARRPKDYGYTF. CDR3 sequence (DNA): TGTGCCAGCAGCCGAACAGGGGCGAGGAGGCCTAAAGACTATGGCTACACCTTC.